Below, 17 T cell receptor beta chains from the same sample are listed, as sequenced in a study of shared clonotypes between healthy human individuals. Profiling relied on immunoSEQ multiplex PCR, and the TCRdb table lists in-frame clones only, not all of them. In the table there are roughly 2.6 million clones, approximately 94% of which are singletons. Sequencing used naive CD4+ T cells sorted from blood. Described subset: CD45RA+ positively selected. The receptor source for this set is a man aged 18 to 30 in good health.

The chain recombines TRBV25-1 with TRBJ2-7; 8 bases fit TRBD2. V trimming: 6 bases; J trimming: 4 bases; junction bases outside the gene matches: 11. Germline CDR1 MGHDK, CDR2 SYGVNS. The CDR3 covers 15 residues. CDR3 sequence (DNA): TGTGCCAGCAGGGGGACAAGCGGGAGTGGATACGAGCAGTACTTC. This gives the protein CASRGTSGSGYEQYF.

This chain uses TRBV28 with TRBJ1-2; D not certain. Deletions cut 2 bases from V and 4 bases from J, with 11 bases between. Germline loops: CDR1 MDHEN, CDR2 SYDVKM. The CDR3 length is 14 residues. The CDR3: CASSLPPGGYGYTF. The DNA of the CDR3 is TGTGCCAGCAGTTTACCTCCTGGCGGCTATGGCTACACCTTC.

This clone was seen a handful of times. The chain recombines TRBV29-1 with TRBJ1-5, with 8 nucleotides matching TRBD1. This CDR3 spans 14 amino acids. V was clipped by 5 bases and J by 6 bases; unmatched bases: 9. The germline V gene has CDR1 SQVTM and CDR2 ANQGSEA. The CDR3 sequence: CSVKTGDATQPQHF. The CDR3 DNA reads TGCAGCGTTAAGACAGGGGATGCGACTCAGCCCCAGCATTTT.

The chain carries TRBV28 and TRBJ2-3, with 9 bases that match TRBD2. V lost 6 bases, J lost 2 bases, and 9 bases stayed unmatched. Germline CDR1 MDHEN, CDR2 SYDVKM. The CDR3 is made up of 16 amino acids. The CDR3 loop reads CASSKRGGGATDTQYF. The CDR3 DNA sequence: TGTGCCAGCAGCAAACGGGGCGGGGGGGCCACAGATACGCAGTATTTT.

V is TRBV5-4 and J is TRBJ2-3; D gene ambiguous. Germline lookup yields CDR1 SGHNT and CDR2 YYREEE (reference sequence). The CDR3 has 15 residues. Between the trimmed V and J ends, which lost 3 bases and 0 bases, there was a span of 11 bases. The CDR3 DNA reads TGTGCCAGCAGCTCAGCACCAACTAGCACAGATACGCAGTATTTT. It specifies CASSSAPTSTDTQYF.

The DNA of the CDR3 is TGTGCCAGCAGCGACACTACTAGCGCCTTCGCAGATACGCAGTATTTT. This translates into CASSDTTSAFADTQYF. This chain links TRBV5-4 with TRBJ2-3, with 7 bases fitting TRBD2. The germline V gene encodes CDR1 SGHNT and CDR2 YYREEE (reference sequence). Germline trimming cut 4 bases from V and 4 bases from J; bases unmatched to any gene: 12. The CDR3 length is 16 residues.

This clone was observed a single time. The chain carries TRBV19 and TRBJ2-6; 12 nucleotides agree with TRBD2. V was clipped by 2 bases and J by 0 bases; unmatched bases: 2. The CDR3 spans 18 residues. CDR1 and CDR2 (germline): LNHDA, SQIVND (reference sequence). The CDR3 coding sequence is TGTGCCAGTAGTATATCTAGCGGGAGGGCCTCTGGGGCCAACGTCCTGACTTTC. Its translation: CASSISSGRASGANVLTF.

As DNA, the CDR3 is TGTGCCAGCAGTTCTCACAGGGCCACCGGGGAGCTGTTTTTT. Translating gives CASSSHRATGELFF. The chain employs TRBV27 and TRBJ2-2; D may be TRBD1 (6 bases). Looked up from germline, CDR1 is MNHEY and CDR2 is SMNVEV (reference sequence). Trimming removed 4 bases from V and 4 bases from J, with 10 bases in between. This CDR3 spans 14 amino acids.

This clone was seen only once. The sample has other DNA sequences that encode this CDR3 too. This sequence joins TRBV5-1 and TRBJ2-1; 11 positions agree with TRBD2. Per the germline V gene, CDR1 is SGHRS and CDR2 is YFSETQ. Trimming took 4 bases from V and 6 from J; bases not matched to a gene: 3. This CDR3 contains 14 residues. The CDR3 bases are TGCGCCAGCAGCCTAACTAGCGGGAGCAATGAGCAGTTCTTC. Its translation: CASSLTSGSNEQFF.

The V gene is TRBV4-2, the J gene TRBJ1-1; 10 bases agree with TRBD1. This CDR3 contains 16 residues. CDR1 and CDR2 from the germline V gene are LGHNA and YNFKEQ. J lost 4 bases, V lost 0 bases, and 5 bases had no gene match. The CDR3 DNA is TGTGCCAGCAGCCAAGATTGGGACAGGGGTGGCACTGAAGCTTTCTTT. Its protein product is CASSQDWDRGGTEAFF.

CDR3 in amino acids: CASSSDWIYGYTF. The CDR3 DNA reads TGTGCCAGCAGTTCGGACTGGATTTATGGCTACACCTTC. The chain joins TRBV2 to TRBJ1-2; D unresolved. From germline, CDR1 is SNHLY and CDR2 FYNNEI. Between the trimmed V and J ends, which lost 5 bases and 5 bases, there was a span of 12 bases. CDR3 length: 13 amino acids.

The chain recombines TRBV10-1 with TRBJ2-1; D gene unclear. The CDR3 contains 11 residues. Germline V gene data show CDR1 as WNHNN and CDR2 as SYGVQD (reference sequence). V was clipped by 0 bases and J by 8 bases, with 2 bases between them. CDR3 region: CASSESDEQFF. As DNA, the CDR3 is TGCGCCAGCAGTGAGTCGGATGAGCAGTTCTTC.

Concerning this clone itself: Other DNA sequences in the sample encode the same CDR3. This CDR3 is CASSPDTNTGELFF. CDR3 DNA: TGTGCCAGCTCACCAGACACGAACACCGGGGAGCTGTTTTTT. V and J are TRBV18 and TRBJ2-2; D is unclear. CDR1 is KGHSH and CDR2 is LQKENI in the germline V gene. The CDR3 consists of 14 residues. V lost 2 bases and J 0 bases, leaving 4 bases between the germline ends.

V gene TRBV2 combines with J gene TRBJ1-5; 11 bases match TRBD1. Germline loops: CDR1 SNHLY, CDR2 FYNNEI. The V gene end was trimmed by 8 bases and the J gene end by 6 bases; junction bases not matched to a gene: 6. CDR3 length equals 14 residues. The CDR3 region is CASGGTGGFQPQHF. The CDR3 bases are TGTGCCAGCGGGGGGACAGGGGGTTTTCAGCCCCAGCATTTT. Filled out from reference TRBV2 and TRBJ1-5, the complete variable domain reads EPEVTQTPSHQVTQMGQEVILRCVPISNHLYFYWYRQILGQKVEFLVSFYNNEISEKSEIFDDQFSVERPDGSNFTLKIRSTKLEDSAMYFCASGGTGGFQPQHFGDGTRLSIL.

The rearrangement links TRBV13 to TRBJ2-3; TRBD2 might be the D (6 bases). Germline V CDR1 and CDR2: PRHDT, FYEKMQ (reference sequence). CDR3 size: 15 residues. The V end was cut by 5 bases, the J end by 4 bases, with 16 bases between. CDR3 sequence (DNA): TGTGCCAGCAGCGGCGGGGCGGGGTTTGCAGATACGCAGTATTTT. Its protein is CASSGGAGFADTQYF. The full variable domain, with the rest looked up from reference TRBV13 and TRBJ2-3, is AAGVIQSPRHLIKEKRETATLKCYPIPRHDTVYWYQQGPGQDPQFLISFYEKMQSDKGSIPDRFSAQQFSDYHSELNMSSLELGDSALYFCASSGGAGFADTQYFGPGTRLTVL.

CDR3 region: CASSGKGTGSTDTQYF. The DNA for the CDR3 is TGTGCCAGCAGCGGAAAAGGGACAGGAAGTACAGATACGCAGTATTTT. This chain joins TRBV21-1 and TRBJ2-3; the D call TRBD1 from the table was never checked on the DNA. TRBV21-1 is a pseudogene. The CDR3 contains 16 residues.

The chain uses TRBV19 and TRBJ2-3; D tentatively reads TRBD1 or TRBD2 (6 bases each). V was cut by 10 bases and J by 1 base, with 18 bases left in between. Germline assignment: CDR1 LNHDA and CDR2 SQIVND (reference sequence). CDR3 size: 15 residues. The CDR3 loop is CATKPTGTGTDTQYF. The CDR3, as DNA: TGTGCCACCAAACCCACAGGGACTGGCACAGATACGCAGTATTTT.